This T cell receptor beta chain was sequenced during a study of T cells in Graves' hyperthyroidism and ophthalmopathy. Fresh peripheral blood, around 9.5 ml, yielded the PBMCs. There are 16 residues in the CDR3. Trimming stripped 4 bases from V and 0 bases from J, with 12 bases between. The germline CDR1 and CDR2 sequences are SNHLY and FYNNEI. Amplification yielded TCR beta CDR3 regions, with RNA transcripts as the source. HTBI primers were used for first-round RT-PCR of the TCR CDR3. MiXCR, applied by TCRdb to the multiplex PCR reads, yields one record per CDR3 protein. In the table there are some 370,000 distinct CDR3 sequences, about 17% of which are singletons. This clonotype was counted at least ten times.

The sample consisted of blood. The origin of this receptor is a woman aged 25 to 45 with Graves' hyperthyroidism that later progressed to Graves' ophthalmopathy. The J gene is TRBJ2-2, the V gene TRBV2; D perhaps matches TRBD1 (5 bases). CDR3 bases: TGTGCCAGCAGTGCGGCAGGGCCAACGAACACCGGGGAGCTGTTTTTT. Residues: CASSAAGPTNTGELFF.